These 17 T cell receptor beta chains were sequenced from one sample in a study of shared clonotypes between healthy human individuals. Sequenced by immunoSEQ multiplex PCR; TCRdb stores in-frame clones only, minus some. The repertoire holds about 980,000 clones, with around 80% as singletons. Sequencing was carried out using memory CD4+ T cells sorted from blood. Subset: CD45RA-negative fraction. The receptors come from a man between 18 and 29 years old in good health.

The gene calls are TRBV12-2 and TRBJ2-4. TRBV12-2 is described as a pseudogene. CDR3 length equals 16 residues. For the CDR3, the DNA is TGTGCAAGTCGCTTAGAAGGTAGTGGCAGCAAAAACATTCAGTACTTC. It translates to CASRLEGSGSKNIQYF.

The chain is built from TRBV5-1 and TRBJ1-5; no definite D call. Trimming pared 4 bases from V and 4 bases from J, leaving 18 bases between. There are 16 residues in the CDR3. Germline V gives CDR1 SGHRS, CDR2 YFSETQ. The CDR3, as DNA: TGCGCCAGCAGCCTGCGACCGACCGACGGAAATCAGCCCCAGCATTTT. Residues: CASSLRPTDGNQPQHF.

The chain links TRBV30 to TRBJ1-4, with TRBD1 matching over 11 bases. Germline trimming cut 4 bases from V and 13 bases from J; bases unmatched to any gene: 14. Per the germline V gene, CDR1 is GTSNPN and CDR2 is SVGIG (reference sequence). The CDR3 has 15 residues. CDR3 protein: CAWTTSGGQGAVLFF. DNA for the CDR3: TGTGCCTGGACCACATCGGGAGGACAGGGGGCAGTACTGTTTTTT.

The rearrangement uses TRBV5-1 and TRBJ2-3, with D perhaps TRBD1 (6 bases). This CDR3 has 14 residues. In germline, CDR1 is SGHRS, CDR2 YFSETQ. V lost 2 bases, J lost 2 bases, and 9 bases lay in between. The CDR3 DNA reads TGCGCCAGCAGCTTAGACAGGCCCACAGATACGCAGTATTTT. This gives the protein CASSLDRPTDTQYF.

This rearrangement joins TRBV2 to TRBJ2-5; possibly TRBD2 for D (6 bases). Germline V gives CDR1 SNHLY, CDR2 FYNNEI. V lost 4 bases, J lost 4 bases, and 13 bases lay in between. This CDR3 comprises 14 residues. CDR3 protein: CASSGGWRGETQYF. The CDR3, as DNA: TGTGCCAGCAGTGGTGGGTGGCGGGGAGAGACCCAGTACTTC.

The rearrangement uses TRBV6-5 and TRBJ2-3, with D unresolved. The CDR3 extends over 11 amino acids. Looked up from germline, CDR1 is MNHEY and CDR2 is SVGAGI. V was shortened by 4 bases and J by 7 bases, with 6 bases between the two germline ends. For the CDR3, the DNA is TGTGCCAGCAGTTTGGAGAATACGCAGTATTTT. Protein product: CASSLENTQYF.

This clone was found a few times. V usage is TRBV4-1 and J usage is TRBJ2-2, with a possible D match to TRBD2 (5 bases). The CDR3 length is 15 residues. V was clipped by 0 bases and J by 6 bases, with 11 bases between them. Germline V gene data show CDR1 as MGHRA and CDR2 as YSYEKL. CDR3 protein: CASSQDGKVSGELFF. The DNA for the CDR3 is TGCGCCAGCAGCCAAGACGGGAAGGTCTCCGGGGAGCTGTTTTTT.

This clone was seen more than once but under ten times. The rearrangement links TRBV2 to TRBJ2-5; perhaps TRBD1 as D (6 bases). V was trimmed by 7 bases and J by 4 bases, leaving 10 bases between them. Germline V gene lookup returns CDR1 SNHLY and CDR2 FYNNEI. The CDR3 length is 12 residues. In DNA, the CDR3 is TGTGCCAGCACCGGGACAAGAGAGACCCAGTACTTC. This sequence encodes CASTGTRETQYF.

In this sample, this clone turned up a few times. The chain has TRBV7-2 and TRBJ1-1; D is undetermined. This CDR3 contains 11 residues. Trimming took 2 bases from V and 8 from J, leaving 6 bases between them. Germline assignment: CDR1 SGHTA and CDR2 FQGNSA. CDR3 DNA sequence: TGTGCCAGCAGCTTACACAGAGAAGCTTTCTTT. It specifies CASSLHREAFF.

The J gene is TRBJ1-5, the V gene TRBV2; D unresolved. The CDR3 length is 15 residues. Germline V gives CDR1 SNHLY, CDR2 FYNNEI. V lost 6 bases and J lost 0, with 12 bases in between. CDR3 protein: CASSATRVSNQPQHF. The CDR3 DNA reads TGTGCCAGCAGCGCCACAAGGGTTAGCAATCAGCCCCAGCATTTT.

The chain employs TRBV28 and TRBJ1-3; D is undetermined. The CDR3 covers 19 residues. Trimming left V 5 bases short and J 0 bases short, with 23 bases between. The germline V gene encodes CDR1 MDHEN and CDR2 SYDVKM. In nucleotides, the CDR3 is TGTGCCAGCAGTCCACCGGGAGATCGATCTGAATACTCTGGAAACACCATATATTTT. Residues: CASSPPGDRSEYSGNTIYF.

The J gene is TRBJ2-7, the V gene TRBV19, with 8 bases lining up with TRBD1. The germline gives CDR1 LNHDA, CDR2 SQIVND (reference sequence). The CDR3 is 14 residues long. V shed 3 bases, J shed 7 bases, and the junction held 8 bases outside the gene matches. CDR3 region: CASSIQTGVGEQYF. The CDR3 DNA reads TGTGCCAGTAGTATCCAGACAGGGGTTGGAGAGCAGTACTTC.

This clone was observed a handful of times. V usage is TRBV6-1 and J usage is TRBJ2-5; D call uncertain. The CDR3 is 13 amino acids. Per germline, CDR1 MNHNS and CDR2 SASEGT. The V and J ends lost 6 bases and 2 bases respectively, with 10 bases between them. Here the CDR3 DNA reads TGTGCCAGCAGGGCGCAGGTACAAGAGACCCAGTACTTC. Residues: CASRAQVQETQYF.

V is TRBV10-1 and J is TRBJ1-1; D ambiguous. Trimming pared 3 bases from V and 8 bases from J, leaving 13 bases between. CDR1 is WNHNN and CDR2 is SYGVQD in the germline V gene (reference sequence). The CDR3 has 13 residues. As DNA, the CDR3 is TGCGCCAGCAGTGAAGACCGACACGCCGAAGCTTTCTTT. Translation gives CASSEDRHAEAFF.

This sequence joins TRBV18 and TRBJ1-2; 9 nucleotides match TRBD1. The V gene end was trimmed by 1 base and the J gene end by 5 bases; junction bases not matched to a gene: 11. This CDR3 region has 17 residues. Germline CDR1 KGHSH, CDR2 LQKENI. CDR3 in DNA: TGTGCCAGCTCACCACTGCTCCAGGGACAGGGCGGGTATGGCTACACCTTC. Its translation is CASSPLLQGQGGYGYTF.

The J gene is TRBJ2-5, the V gene TRBV4-1; a weak D match, TRBD1 (5 bases). This CDR3 is 13 amino acids long. Deletions cut 4 bases from V and 2 bases from J, with 8 bases between. CDR1 and CDR2 (germline): MGHRA, YSYEKL. The CDR3 DNA reads TGCGCCAGCAGCCGTCGACAGCAAGAGACCCAGTACTTC. The encoded protein is CASSRRQQETQYF.

The V gene is TRBV7-2, the J gene TRBJ2-7; D is unclear. V lost 5 bases to trimming and J lost 6 bases, with 11 bases between them. This CDR3 is built from 12 residues. Germline V gene lookup returns CDR1 SGHTA and CDR2 FQGNSA. CDR3 protein: CASSHMGGEQYF. CDR3 DNA sequence: TGTGCCAGCAGCCATATGGGTGGCGAGCAGTACTTC.